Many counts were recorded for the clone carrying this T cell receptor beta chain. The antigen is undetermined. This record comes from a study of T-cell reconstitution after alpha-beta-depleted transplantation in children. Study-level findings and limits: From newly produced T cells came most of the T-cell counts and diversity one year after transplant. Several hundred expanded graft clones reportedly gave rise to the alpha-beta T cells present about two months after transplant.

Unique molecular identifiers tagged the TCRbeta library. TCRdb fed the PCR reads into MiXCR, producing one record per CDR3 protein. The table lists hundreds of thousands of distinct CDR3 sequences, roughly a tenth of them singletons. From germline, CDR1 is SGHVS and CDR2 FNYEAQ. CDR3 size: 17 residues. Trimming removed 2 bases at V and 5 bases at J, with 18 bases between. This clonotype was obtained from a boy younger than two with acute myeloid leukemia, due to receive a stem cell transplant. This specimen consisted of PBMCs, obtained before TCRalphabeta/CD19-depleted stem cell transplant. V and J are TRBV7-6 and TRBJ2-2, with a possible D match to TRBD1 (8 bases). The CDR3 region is CASSLSFDRGGTGELFF. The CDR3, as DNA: TGTGCCAGCAGCTTATCTTTCGACAGGGGAGGGACCGGGGAGCTGTTTTTT.